These 19 T cell receptor beta chains share one sample of origin, sequenced in a study of blood T cells in healthy people across ages (dated by TCRdb to 2013 to 2016). Library generation was performed with 5' RACE. The sample was run on an Illumina HiSeq 2500. A second PCR of roughly 7 to 11 cycles was performed with a sample-barcoded 5' primer and a J-beta primer mix. The public reads were reprocessed in TCRdb via fastp at Q25 and MiXCR, keeping in-frame beta chains. For every CDR3 protein sequence, its rows merge into one entry that carries the most common genes and DNA. Recorded for this sample are 650,000 to 700,000 distinct CDR3 sequences; 32% of them occurred a single time. The ten top clones hold 15% of the sample. The sequenced material came from blood. Receptors originate from a woman at least 80 years old in good health. Donor details come from another sample of the same person, matched by shared clones.

This clonotype was seen many times. The chain combines TRBV4-3 with TRBJ1-2; D might be TRBD1 (6 bases). V was clipped by 0 bases and J by 5 bases, with 10 bases between them. The germline V gene encodes CDR1 LGHNA and CDR2 YSLEER. This CDR3 has 14 residues. The CDR3 coding sequence is TGCGCCAGCAGCCAAGATACGAGGGGGTATGGCTACACCTTC. This sequence encodes CASSQDTRGYGYTF.

Ten or more counts support this clonotype. The chain recombines TRBV5-6 with TRBJ2-5; D not resolved. Deletions cut 4 bases from V and 4 bases from J, with 11 bases between. Looked up from germline, CDR1 is SGHDT and CDR2 is YYEEEE. This CDR3 has 13 residues. In nucleotides, the CDR3 is TGTGCCAGCAGCGCCTGGGGTGGAGAGACCCAGTACTTC. The encoded protein is CASSAWGGETQYF. The full variable domain, rest sourced from reference TRBV5-6 and TRBJ2-5, is DAGVTQSPTHLIKTRGQQVTLRCSPKSGHDTVSWYQQALGQGPQFIFQYYEEEERQRGNFPDRFSGHQFPNYSSELNVNALLLGDSALYLCASSAWGGETQYFGPGTRLLVL.

The V call is TRBV4-1, the J call TRBJ2-5; no clear D. The closer fit of TRBJ2-7 to the DNA end suggests the J call may be wrong. Germline CDR1 MGHRA, CDR2 YSYEKL. The CDR3 extends over 14 amino acids. The CDR3 DNA follows: TGCGCCAGCAGCCAAGAGGGTACGTCCCTCGAGCAGTACTTC. It is translated as CASSQEGTSLEQYF.

The chain links TRBV2 to TRBJ2-5; the match to TRBD2 covers 11 bases. The tail of the sequence fits TRBJ2-1 better, so the J call may be wrong. The CDR3 is made up of 14 amino acids. Looked up from germline, CDR1 is SNHLY and CDR2 is FYNNEI. The CDR3 nucleotides read TGTGCCACCTTCGGGACTAGCGGACAAGAGACCCAGTTCTTC. It yields the protein CATFGTSGQETQFF.

This clonotype turned up a few times. The chain joins TRBV4-1 to TRBJ1-6; 8 nucleotides line up with TRBD1. The germline gives CDR1 MGHRA, CDR2 YSYEKL. The CDR3 contains 16 residues. Unmatched junction bases numbered 5, after V lost 0 bases and J lost 7 bases. In nucleotides, the CDR3 is TGCGCCAGCAGCCAAGATCAGGGACAGGAGAATTCACCCCTCCACTTT. This sequence encodes CASSQDQGQENSPLHF.

Comments on this clonotype: A much larger clone is a single base away; this may be a read error. This chain uses TRBV20-1 with TRBJ2-5; no clear D. Per the germline V gene, CDR1 is DFQATT and CDR2 is SNEGSKA (reference sequence). Trimming removed 0 bases at V and 9 bases at J, with 17 bases between. CDR3 length: 14 amino acids. CDR3 loop: CSARDGRLGGPQYF. DNA for the CDR3: TGCAGTGCTAGAGATGGGCGGCTCGGCGGTCCCCAGTACTTC.

This clonotype was detected only a few times. The chain combines TRBV28 with TRBJ1-1; D call uncertain. Trimming left V 5 bases short and J 3 bases short, with 4 bases between. CDR1 is MDHEN and CDR2 is SYDVKM in the germline V gene. The CDR3 contains 11 residues. This CDR3 is CASSEDTEAFF. The CDR3 nucleotides read TGTGCCAGCAGTGAAGACACTGAAGCTTTCTTT.

The rearrangement joins TRBV5-1 to TRBJ2-3, with D perhaps matching TRBD1 or TRBD2 (7 bases each). V was shortened by 7 bases and J by 3 bases, with 12 bases between the two germline ends. Germline-derived CDR1 and CDR2 are SGHRS and YFSETQ. CDR3 size: 13 residues. CDR3 in amino acids: CASFQGGTDTQYF. CDR3 DNA sequence: TGCGCCAGCTTCCAGGGGGGGACAGATACGCAGTATTTT. Using reference TRBV5-1 and TRBJ2-3 for the parts outside the CDR3, the full variable domain is KAGVTQTPRYLIKTRGQQVTLSCSPISGHRSVSWYQQTPGQGLQFLFEYFSETQRNKGNFPGRFSGRQFSNSRSEMNVSTLELGDSALYLCASFQGGTDTQYFGPGTRLTVL.

This clonotype turned up a few times. One base away lies a much larger clone, so this may be a sequencing read error. The chain has TRBV27 and TRBJ2-1; 12 bases agree with TRBD2. The DNA end is more similar to TRBJ2-7, so the J call may be wrong. The CDR3 covers 17 residues. Germline V gives CDR1 MNHEY, CDR2 SMNVEV (reference sequence). The CDR3 region is CASSSGLAGVSYNEQYF. The CDR3 DNA reads TGTGCCAGCAGTTCGGGACTAGCGGGTGTCTCCTACAATGAGCAGTACTTC.

The V call is TRBV20-1, the J call TRBJ2-7; 7 positions match TRBD2. Germline V gives CDR1 DFQATT, CDR2 SNEGSKA (reference sequence). With V trimmed by 3 bases and J by 4 bases, 12 bases remained unmatched. This CDR3 is built from 15 residues. The CDR3, as DNA: TGCAGTGCTAGCCTCCTGGGAGGGATACGTTACGAGCAGTACTTC. Its protein is CSASLLGGIRYEQYF.

This clonotype was seen repeatedly, ten times or more. V is TRBV11-1 and J is TRBJ1-2; 9 bases agree with TRBD1. The ends lost 5 bases at V and 4 bases at J; junction bases unmatched: 5. Germline V gene data show CDR1 as SGHAT and CDR2 as FQDESV (reference sequence). The CDR3 consists of 14 residues. Here the CDR3 reads CASSPGTGRYGYTF. DNA for the CDR3: TGTGCCAGCAGCCCAGGGACAGGGCGCTATGGCTACACCTTC.

This clonotype appeared many times. As DNA, the CDR3 is TGTGCCAGCAGCGGTCCCAGCCGGAGCTCCTACGAGCAGTACTTC. Translating gives CASSGPSRSSYEQYF. The chain couples TRBV27 to TRBJ2-7, with D hard to call. CDR1 and CDR2 (germline): MNHEY, SMNVEV (reference sequence). The CDR3 is 15 residues long. Trimming removed 6 bases at V and 0 bases at J, with 15 bases between.

This clonotype was recorded many times. The rearrangement uses TRBV30 and TRBJ2-4; possible D gene TRBD2, 5 bases. This CDR3 region has 12 residues. CDR1 is GTSNPN, CDR2 SVGIG, per germline (reference sequence). V dropped 0 bases and J dropped 9 bases, with 9 bases sitting between them. The CDR3 DNA follows: TGTGCCTGGAGTGTAGAGGGAGCCATTCAGTACTTC. It encodes CAWSVEGAIQYF.

This clonotype was observed at least ten times. The rearrangement links TRBV4-3 to TRBJ2-1; maybe TRBD2 (5 bases). This CDR3 region has 14 residues. Germline values: CDR1 LGHNA, CDR2 YSLEER. V dropped 0 bases and J dropped 9 bases, with 12 bases sitting between them. In DNA, the CDR3 is TGCGCCAGCAGCCAAGATTCGAGGGCGGCTGAGCAGTTCTTC. Its protein product is CASSQDSRAAEQFF.

This clonotype occurred many times. The chain recombines TRBV3-1 with TRBJ2-1; no firm D call. Germline assignment: CDR1 LGHDT and CDR2 YNNKEL (reference sequence). This CDR3 has 15 amino acids. Trimming took off 0 bases at V and 5 bases at J, with 11 bases between the two ends. The CDR3 nucleotides are TGTGCCAGCAGCCAAGACATGGGCCGACACAATGAGCAGTTCTTC. It specifies CASSQDMGRHNEQFF.

About this clonotype: This clone may be a read error of a much larger clone one base away. V usage is TRBV12-3 or TRBV12-4 and J usage is TRBJ1-1; unclear D gene. The CDR3 contains 15 residues. Trimming left V 5 bases short and J 0 bases short, with 13 bases between. This CDR3 is CASSVDGRMNTEAFF. In DNA form, the CDR3 reads TGTGCCAGCAGTGTAGACGGGCGGATGAACACTGAAGCTTTCTTT.

This clonotype was detected many times. The V gene is TRBV5-1, the J gene TRBJ2-3; 9 bases fit TRBD2. With 3 bases clipped from V and 0 bases from J, the junction kept 14 bases outside the gene matches. This CDR3 is 19 amino acids long. Germline CDR1 SGHRS, CDR2 YFSETQ. CDR3 amino acids: CASSYQPASGAPSTDTQYF. CDR3 coding DNA: TGCGCCAGCAGCTATCAGCCGGCTAGCGGGGCTCCGAGCACAGATACGCAGTATTTT.

This clonotype appeared a few times. V gene TRBV7-9 combines with J gene TRBJ1-1; TRBD1 agrees at 8 bases. CDR1 SEHNR and CDR2 FQNEAQ come from the germline V gene (reference sequence). V lost 5 bases to trimming and J lost 1 base; unmatched junction nucleotides: 6. The CDR3 sequence is 15 residues long. CDR3 bases: TGTGCCAGCAGCCGGAACAGGGGGGCGAACACTGAAGCTTTCTTT. Protein sequence: CASSRNRGANTEAFF.

This clonotype was picked up a small number of times. This chain connects TRBV6-5 to TRBJ2-1, with D maybe TRBD2 (5 bases). V lost 6 bases and J 6 bases, leaving 9 bases between the germline ends. The CDR3 covers 12 residues. Germline CDR1 MNHEY, CDR2 SVGAGI. The CDR3 protein is CASRKGANEQFF. The CDR3 nucleotides read TGTGCCAGCAGGAAGGGAGCCAATGAGCAGTTCTTC.